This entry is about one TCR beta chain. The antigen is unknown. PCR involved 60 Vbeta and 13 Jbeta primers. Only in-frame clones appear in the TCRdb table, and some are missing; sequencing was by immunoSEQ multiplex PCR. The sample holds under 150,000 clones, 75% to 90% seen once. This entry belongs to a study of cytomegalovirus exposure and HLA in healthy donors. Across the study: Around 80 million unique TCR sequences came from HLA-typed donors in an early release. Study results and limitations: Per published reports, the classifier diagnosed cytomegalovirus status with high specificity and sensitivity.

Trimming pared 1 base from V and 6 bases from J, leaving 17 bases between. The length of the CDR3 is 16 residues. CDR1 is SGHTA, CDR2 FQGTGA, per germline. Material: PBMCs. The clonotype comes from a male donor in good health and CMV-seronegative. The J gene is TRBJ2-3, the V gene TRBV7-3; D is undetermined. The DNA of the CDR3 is TGTGCCAGCAGCTTAAGTGGAACAGCCCAATGGGATACGCAGTATTTT. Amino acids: CASSLSGTAQWDTQYF.